This entry describes one T cell receptor (beta chain). No antigen is known for it. The data stem from a study of T cell responses to AZD1222 COVID-19 vaccine. Study findings and constraints: The study reported that nearly half of spike-specific TCRs target unmutated variant regions. Just a handful of AZD1222 recipients were seropositive at baseline. The breadth and depth of Spike-specific TCRs increased once two AZD1222 doses had been given.

Between the trimmed V and J ends, which lost 3 bases and 4 bases, there was a span of 11 bases. Looked up from germline, CDR1 is SGHAT and CDR2 is FQNNGV. The CDR3 is 14 residues long. Analyses pooled second doses at about 4 or about 12 weeks. Measured with immunoSEQ multiplex PCR; TCRdb has only the in-frame clones, and not every one. The sample has 160,000 or so clones, 88% seen once. The rearrangement uses TRBV11-2 and TRBJ2-3; D remains unclear. The sample consisted of peripheral blood, taken 28 days after the second AZD1222 dose. The receptor was derived from an adult who received the AZD1222 COVID-19 vaccine. CDR3 amino acids: CASSFTLESDTQYF. As DNA, the CDR3 is TGTGCCAGCAGCTTCACGTTGGAATCAGATACGCAGTATTTT.